The clone carrying this TCR beta chain was recorded at least ten times. Its antigen is as yet unknown. The data derive from a study of T cell repertoires in cytomegalovirus infection. Turning to the study itself: It can be stated that public TCR beta signatures indicated CMV infection as well as a matching HLA type. Study findings and constraints: The response measured ex vivo was dominated by TCR beta clonotypes (HLA-C-restricted and CMV-specific). There were carriers of CMV plus the relevant HLA, and cumulative public TCR beta family frequency identified them.

With 0 bases removed from V and 5 bases from J, the gap between germline ends came to 17 bases. CDR1 and CDR2 from the germline V gene are MNHEY and SVGAGI. The CDR3 totals 16 residues. MiXCR was run by TCRdb on the reads, yielding one entry per CDR3 protein. This table has 740,000 or so distinct CDR3 sequences, 35% appearing once. The sample was PBMCs. The genes are TRBV6-5 and TRBJ2-7, with D tentatively TRBD2 (7 bases). This receptor was taken from a human donor in good health (CMV status not recorded). Some clones in this sample may be carry-over from other donors' samples. CDR3 sequence reads: CASSYSPRGARDEQYF. CDR3 DNA: TGTGCCAGCAGTTACTCGCCTCGGGGGGCGAGGGACGAGCAGTACTTC.